The 11 T cell receptor beta chains below were found in one sample sequenced in a study of blood T cell repertoires in COVID-19 (dated by TCRdb to the early 2020s). Library preparation was by the immunoSEQ multiplex PCR assay. The table was pulled from immuneACCESS by TCRdb, which kept in-frame rearrangements only. Such tables lose some clones; where checked, under half of the loss comes from unresolved V genes, and the rest has no known cause. This sample comprises 270,000 or so clones, 85% to 90% of them detected only once. Roughly 4.3% of the sample comes from the top ten. The source material was PBMCs or T cells enriched from blood (not recorded which). The receptor set was obtained from a woman under 40 with acute COVID-19.

V usage is TRBV30 and J usage is TRBJ1-4; 8 bases fit TRBD1. CDR1 and CDR2 from the germline V gene are GTSNPN and SVGIG (reference sequence). V was pared by 3 bases and J by 1 base, with 4 bases of the junction left unmatched. The CDR3 is 15 residues long. The CDR3 is CAWRAQGGTNEKLFF. In nucleotides, the CDR3 is TGTGCCTGGAGGGCACAGGGGGGAACTAATGAAAAACTGTTTTTT.

This clone was seen a single time. The V call is TRBV7-3, the J call TRBJ2-6; no reliable D call. The CDR3 has 15 residues. V was pared by 3 bases and J by 0 bases, with 6 bases between. Germline CDR1 and CDR2: SGHTA and FQGTGA. DNA for the CDR3: TGTGCCAGCAGCTTCGAGAGCTCTGGGGCCAACGTCCTGACTTTC. Amino acid sequence: CASSFESSGANVLTF.

The gene calls are TRBV21-1 and TRBJ2-2; no check of the table's D call, TRBD1, against the DNA was made. TRBV21-1 is flagged as a pseudogene. The CDR3 contains 17 residues. The CDR3 DNA reads TGTGCCAGCAGCACGGACAGGGCTTGGGAATACACCGGGGAGCTGTTTTTT. Protein sequence: CASSTDRAWEYTGELFF.

The V gene is TRBV5-4, the J gene TRBJ2-2; D not certain. This CDR3 region has 13 residues. CDR1 SGHNT and CDR2 YYREEE come from the germline V gene (reference sequence). Trimming cost V 3 bases and J 2 bases, with 5 bases left between them. The DNA for the CDR3 is TGTGCCAGCAGCTCCTCTAACACCGGGGAGCTGTTTTTT. Translating it yields CASSSSNTGELFF.

The chain combines TRBV15 with TRBJ1-5; the D is unclear. This CDR3 is built from 14 residues. V lost 0 bases and J lost 9, with 12 bases in between. The V gene's germline CDR1 is LNHNV and CDR2 YYDKDF (reference sequence). The DNA for the CDR3 is TGTGCCACCAGCAGAGATGCGGGGTCTCGGCCCCAGCATTTT. Translating gives CATSRDAGSRPQHF.

The chain links TRBV19 to TRBJ1-1, with 7 bases fitting TRBD1. Germline V gene data show CDR1 as LNHDA and CDR2 as SQIVND (reference sequence). This CDR3 contains 13 residues. The ends lost 5 bases at V and 5 bases at J; junction bases unmatched: 5. In DNA form, the CDR3 reads TGTGCCAGTAGTCTCCGGGACAGTACTGAAGCTTTCTTT. It translates to CASSLRDSTEAFF. The entire variable domain, with the rest obtained from reference TRBV19 and TRBJ1-1, is as follows: DGGITQSPKYLFRKEGQNVTLSCEQNLNHDAMYWYRQDPGQGLRLIYYSQIVNDFQKGDIAEGYSVSREKKESFPLTVTSAQKNPTAFYLCASSLRDSTEAFFGQGTRLTVV.

The chain has TRBV5-1 and TRBJ2-2; possibly TRBD1 for D (5 bases). Germline V CDR1 and CDR2: SGHRS, YFSETQ. This CDR3 comprises 16 residues. The V gene lost 1 base and the J gene lost 4 bases, with 14 bases spanning the gap. In nucleotides, the CDR3 is TGCGCCAGCAGCTTGCTCAGGGCGCGGTCCACCGGGGAGCTGTTTTTT. Amino acids: CASSLLRARSTGELFF.

The V gene is TRBV2, the J gene TRBJ2-1; 8 nucleotides align to TRBD2. Trimming cost V 6 bases and J 2 bases; bases outside gene matches: 12. Germline V CDR1 and CDR2: SNHLY, FYNNEI. This CDR3 has 17 amino acids. The CDR3 here is CASSLETGSGAYNEQFF. The CDR3 nucleotides read TGTGCCAGCAGCTTAGAAACTGGTAGCGGGGCCTACAATGAGCAGTTCTTC.

The V and J genes are TRBV28 and TRBJ2-3, with 7 positions matching TRBD2. This CDR3 has 16 residues. The V gene's germline CDR1 is MDHEN and CDR2 SYDVKM. V dropped 1 base and J dropped 0; count of bases not matched to a gene: 4. CDR3 sequence: CASSLFSSGSTDTQYF. The CDR3, as DNA: TGTGCCAGCAGTTTATTCAGTAGCGGGAGCACAGATACGCAGTATTTT.

This chain joins TRBV5-1 and TRBJ2-1; 7 bases map to TRBD2. V was pared by 0 bases and J by 5 bases, with 2 bases of the junction left unmatched. The V gene's germline CDR1 is SGHRS and CDR2 YFSETQ. This CDR3 comprises 14 residues. CDR3 coding DNA: TGCGCCAGCAGCTTGGTTGGGGGGGACAATGAGCAGTTCTTC. Its translation is CASSLVGGDNEQFF.

The genes are TRBV7-9 and TRBJ2-1; TRBD2 agrees at 8 bases. This CDR3 has 14 residues. Germline CDR1 is SEHNR and CDR2 is FQNEAQ (reference sequence). Trimming took 5 bases from V and 7 from J; bases not matched to a gene: 7. Written as DNA, the CDR3 is TGTGCCAGCAGCAGGACTAGCTCCATAAATGAGCAGTTCTTC. This codes for CASSRTSSINEQFF. Together with reference TRBV7-9 and TRBJ2-1, the CDR3 gives the full variable domain: DTGVSQNPRHKITKRGQNVTFRCDPISEHNRLYWYRQTLGQGPEFLTYFQNEAQLEKSRLLSDRFSAERPKGSFSTLEIQRTEQGDSAMYLCASSRTSSINEQFFGPGTRLTVL.